A single sample is the source of the 17 T cell receptor beta chains below, sequenced in a study of cytomegalovirus exposure and HLA in healthy donors. Using immunoSEQ multiplex PCR, the repertoire was profiled, and TCRdb retains in-frame clones only, with some absent. This table has 250,000 to 300,000 clones, around 91% appearing once. The sample comprised PBMCs. These receptors were collected from a woman under 30 in good health and CMV-seronegative.

This chain joins TRBV5-1 and TRBJ1-5, with TRBD1 identical over 9 bases. The CDR3 length is 15 residues. Germline V gene lookup returns CDR1 SGHRS and CDR2 YFSETQ. The V gene end was trimmed by 5 bases and the J gene end by 7 bases; junction bases not matched to a gene: 10. The CDR3: CASSVQGAEGQPQHF. The CDR3 DNA follows: TGCGCCAGCAGTGTACAGGGGGCGGAAGGACAGCCCCAGCATTTT.

The chain employs TRBV10-2 and TRBJ1-5, with a tentative D call TRBD1 (5 bases). This CDR3 region has 13 residues. Trimming cost V 6 bases and J 6 bases, with 12 bases left between them. Germline V gene lookup returns CDR1 WSHSY and CDR2 SAAADI. DNA for the CDR3: TGCGCCAGCAGGGGGGGAATCGGTCAGCCCCAGCATTTT. Its protein product is CASRGGIGQPQHF.

CDR3 in amino acids: CASSQPGTGVTEAFF. The CDR3 region has the DNA TGTGCCAGCAGTCAACCCGGGACAGGGGTCACTGAAGCTTTCTTT. The rearrangement uses TRBV27 and TRBJ1-1, with 10 bases aligning to TRBD1. The CDR3 is 15 amino acids. V dropped 5 bases and J dropped 4; count of bases not matched to a gene: 7. The V gene's germline CDR1 is MNHEY and CDR2 SMNVEV (reference sequence).

The chain combines TRBV7-9 with TRBJ2-7, with TRBD2 matching over 7 bases. This CDR3 region has 13 residues. The V and J ends lost 1 base and 6 bases, in that order; junction bases with no gene match: 3. Germline CDR1 SEHNR, CDR2 FQNEAQ (reference sequence). In DNA form, the CDR3 reads TGTGCCAGCAGCTTAGGCGGGGGTGGCGAGCAGTACGTC. This codes for CASSLGGGGEQYV.

The V gene is TRBV30, the J gene TRBJ1-2; D ambiguous. Per the germline V gene, CDR1 is GTSNPN and CDR2 is SVGIG (reference sequence). The CDR3 has 11 amino acids. V was clipped by 8 bases and J by 0 bases, with 7 bases between them. The CDR3 nucleotides are TGTGCCAGAGACACTAACTATGGCTACACCTTC. Translation gives CARDTNYGYTF.

V is TRBV28 and J is TRBJ1-1; perhaps TRBD1 as D (6 bases). The germline V and J ends were trimmed by 6 bases and 4 bases, with 12 bases remaining between them. Germline loops: CDR1 MDHEN, CDR2 SYDVKM. The CDR3 totals 13 residues. The CDR3: CASSDRMFTEAFF. CDR3 in DNA: TGTGCCAGCAGCGACAGGATGTTCACTGAAGCTTTCTTT.

The V call is TRBV5-1, the J call TRBJ2-1, with D possibly TRBD1 on 5 matching bases. This CDR3 has 15 residues. The germline V and J ends were trimmed by 2 bases and 5 bases, with 14 bases remaining between them. CDR1 and CDR2 (germline): SGHRS, YFSETQ. The CDR3: CASSFYQGWDNEQFF. CDR3 DNA sequence: TGCGCCAGCAGCTTTTATCAGGGTTGGGACAATGAGCAGTTCTTC.

Regarding this clone: The DNA is omitted, as the CDR3 cannot be located on it reliably, and the CDR3 follows TCRdb's listing. CDR3 amino acids: CASSKVAGGNKNIQYF. The gene calls are TRBV21-1 and TRBJ2-4; the tabulated D call, TRBD1, remains unverified against the DNA. TRBV21-1 is deemed a pseudogene. The CDR3 length is 16 residues, termini included.

The chain carries TRBV7-3 and TRBJ1-4; D is unresolved. V was pared by 1 base and J by 1 base, with 31 bases between. The length of the CDR3 is 23 residues. Germline V gene sequence: CDR1 SGHTA, CDR2 FQGTGA. This CDR3 reads CASSLISGEVAPHNYKTNEKLFF. The CDR3, as DNA: TGTGCCAGCAGCTTAATTAGCGGGGAAGTTGCGCCCCACAACTACAAAACTAATGAAAAACTGTTTTTT.

The CDR3 DNA reads as TGTGCCAGCAGTTACTCGCGGGGCGTCTCAGATACGCAGTATTTT. Translating gives CASSYSRGVSDTQYF. V usage is TRBV6-5 and J usage is TRBJ2-3, with TRBD2 as a possible D gene (6 bases). CDR3 length: 15 amino acids. Trimming pared 0 bases from V and 4 bases from J, leaving 11 bases between. From germline, CDR1 is MNHEY and CDR2 SVGAGI.

The chain carries TRBV28 and TRBJ1-2; TRBD1 agrees at 7 bases. The length of the CDR3 is 17 residues. Germline CDR1 reads MDHEN; CDR2 reads SYDVKM. Trimming cost V 3 bases and J 3 bases; bases outside gene matches: 13. CDR3 in amino acids: CASSFLGQPSLDYGYTF. DNA for the CDR3: TGTGCCAGCAGTTTTTTGGGACAGCCTTCTCTAGACTATGGCTACACCTTC.

In its sample, this clone was seen once. This chain links TRBV11-2 with TRBJ2-2; TRBD1 might be the D (6 bases). Trimming pared 5 bases from V and 3 bases from J, leaving 16 bases between. CDR3 length equals 16 residues. The germline CDR1 and CDR2 sequences are SGHAT and FQNNGV. CDR3 region: CASSPINRAYTGELFF. CDR3 coding DNA: TGTGCCAGCAGCCCCATAAACAGGGCCTACACCGGGGAGCTGTTTTTT. Complete variable domain (other parts from reference TRBV11-2 and TRBJ2-2): EAGVAQSPRYKIIEKRQSVAFWCNPISGHATLYWYQQILGQGPKLLIQFQNNGVVDDSQLPKDRFSAERLKGVDSTLKIQPAKLEDSAVYLCASSPINRAYTGELFFGEGSRLTVL.

V is TRBV19 and J is TRBJ1-2, with unresolved D. CDR3 length equals 14 residues. Germline-derived CDR1 and CDR2 are LNHDA and SQIVND (reference sequence). V was shortened by 1 base and J by 5 bases, with 11 bases between the two germline ends. CDR3 coding DNA: TGTGCCAGTAGTATAGGAGAGGCGATATATGGCTACACCTTC. This codes for CASSIGEAIYGYTF.

The V call is TRBV7-2, the J call TRBJ2-7, with 11 bases that match TRBD1. The ends lost 6 bases at V and 7 bases at J; junction bases unmatched: 8. CDR3 length: 14 amino acids. Germline V gives CDR1 SGHTA, CDR2 FQGNSA. The CDR3 coding sequence is TGTGCCAGCAGTGGTGGACAGGGGGCTCGGGAGCAGTACTTC. Translation: CASSGGQGAREQYF.

The chain recombines TRBV5-6 with TRBJ2-5, with D uncertain. The length of the CDR3 is 12 residues. Germline CDR1 SGHDT, CDR2 YYEEEE. The ends were cut back, 2 bases at V and 4 bases at J, with 6 bases in the middle. CDR3 DNA sequence: TGTGCCAGCAGCTTTCCCGGAGAGACCCAGTACTTC. This sequence encodes CASSFPGETQYF.

The V gene is TRBV5-1, the J gene TRBJ2-5, with a tentative D call TRBD1 (8 bases). Germline CDR1 is SGHRS and CDR2 is YFSETQ. This CDR3 comprises 18 residues. Between the trimmed V and J ends, which lost 1 base and 4 bases, there was a span of 23 bases. The CDR3 DNA follows: TGCGCCAGCAGCTTGATCCACAGGGGGAGCGGGGTAGGAGAGACCCAGTACTTC. It codes for CASSLIHRGSGVGETQYF.

This rearrangement joins TRBV6-1 to TRBJ1-6; 11 nucleotides agree with TRBD1. Germline V lookup: CDR1 MNHNS, CDR2 SASEGT. This CDR3 contains 14 residues. The V segment lost 3 bases and the J segment 9 bases; nucleotides outside the gene matches: 1. The CDR3 DNA follows: TGTGCCAGCAGTGACGGGACAGGGGGTTCACCCCTCCACTTT. It encodes CASSDGTGGSPLHF.